This T cell receptor beta chain was found in a study of lymphopenia after photon versus proton radiotherapy. Within the sample, this clone is large. As yet, its antigen is unknown. After removal of 1 base from V and 8 bases from J, the junction contained 2 bases not matched to a gene. This CDR3 contains 14 residues. Germline V gene lookup returns CDR1 SGHTA and CDR2 FQGNSA. Notes on the study in general: Oligoclonal CD8+ Temra expansion after nadir drove photon patients' diversity drop.

The table came from immunoSEQ multiplex PCR; TCRdb's copy has only in-frame clones and leaves some out. The repertoire holds 3,000 to 4,000 clones, with approximately 76% as singletons. The V gene is TRBV7-2, the J gene TRBJ1-6; 7 bases map to TRBD1. This receptor was identified in a man older than 75 with esophageal cancer. Source: peripheral blood, taken from a patient treated with proton-based radiotherapy. The CDR3: CASSLVDRDSPLHF. In DNA form, the CDR3 reads TGTGCCAGCAGCTTAGTAGACAGGGATTCACCCCTCCACTTT.